The 27 T cell receptor beta chains in this list originate from one sample, sequenced in a study of cytomegalovirus exposure and HLA in healthy donors. The assay was immunoSEQ multiplex PCR, and TCRdb's table has in-frame clones only and misses some. The table shows approximately 240,000 clones, with about 90% occurring only once. The specimen sequenced was PBMCs. The receptors shown here come from a young woman in good health and CMV-seronegative.

This clone was counted once. The rearrangement uses TRBV5-1 and TRBJ2-7, with 10 bases aligning to TRBD1. The junction had 19 bases not matched to a gene; V was cut back by 0 bases and J by 4 bases. The CDR3 extends over 20 amino acids. Germline V gene lookup returns CDR1 SGHRS and CDR2 YFSETQ. In DNA form, the CDR3 reads TGCGCCAGCAGCTTGGCCAGACGGGACAGGGGCCGATCAATAATTTACGAGCAGTACTTC. This codes for CASSLARRDRGRSIIYEQYF.

V and J are TRBV12-5 and TRBJ1-4, with no clear D. Germline CDR1 and CDR2: LGHNT and FRNRAP. CDR3 length: 13 amino acids. Trimming took 1 base from V and 10 from J, leaving 10 bases between them. DNA of the CDR3: TGTGCTAGTGGTTTGGACCTAGATGGAAAACTGTTTTTT. Encoded protein: CASGLDLDGKLFF. The full variable domain, completed using reference TRBV12-5 and TRBJ1-4, is DARVTQTPRHKVTEMGQEVTMRCQPILGHNTVFWYRQTMMQGLELLAYFRNRAPLDDSGMPKDRFSAEMPDATLATLKIQPSEPRDSAVYFCASGLDLDGKLFFGSGTQLSVL.

CDR3 protein: CASSFDRVGGQPQHF. The CDR3 nucleotides are TGCGCCAGCAGCTTTGACAGGGTAGGCGGTCAGCCCCAGCATTTT. The J gene is TRBJ1-5, the V gene TRBV4-1, with 7 positions matching TRBD1. J lost 6 bases, V lost 5 bases, and 10 bases had no gene match. Germline CDR1 and CDR2: MGHRA and YSYEKL. The CDR3 runs 15 residues.

This chain links TRBV28 with TRBJ2-5; 8 nucleotides match TRBD1. V lost 1 base, J lost 5 bases, and 12 bases stayed unmatched. The CDR3 sequence is 17 residues long. Germline CDR1 MDHEN, CDR2 SYDVKM. The CDR3 DNA follows: TGTGCCAGCAGTTTATTTCGGCAGGGGGCGGGCTTGGAGACCCAGTACTTC. It is translated as CASSLFRQGAGLETQYF.

The J gene is TRBJ2-7, the V gene TRBV27; a weak D match, TRBD1 (7 bases). CDR3 length equals 17 residues. The V end was cut by 3 bases, the J end by 2 bases, with 20 bases between. Germline CDR1 MNHEY, CDR2 SMNVEV (reference sequence). The CDR3 region has the DNA TGTGCCAGCAGTTTTGGAGGGTCGGCAGGGGGGCCCTACGAGCAGTACTTC. It codes for CASSFGGSAGGPYEQYF.

V usage is TRBV29-1 and J usage is TRBJ1-5, with D perhaps matching TRBD1 (6 bases). The CDR3 contains 13 residues. V dropped 4 bases and J dropped 7 bases, with 14 bases sitting between them. The germline gives CDR1 SQVTM, CDR2 ANQGSEA. The CDR3 DNA sequence: TGCAGCGTTGTGGCAGGGGCTGGACAGCCCCAGCATTTT. It encodes CSVVAGAGQPQHF.

In this sample, this clone turned up a few times. The gene calls are TRBV11-2 and TRBJ1-1; possible D gene TRBD1, 6 bases. Looked up from germline, CDR1 is SGHAT and CDR2 is FQNNGV. Trimming stripped 7 bases from V and 5 bases from J, with 8 bases between. This CDR3 is 11 amino acids long. The CDR3 spells CASTQGTEAFF. In nucleotides, the CDR3 is TGTGCCAGCACCCAGGGGACTGAAGCTTTCTTT. The variable domain in full, completed from reference TRBV11-2 and TRBJ1-1, reads EAGVAQSPRYKIIEKRQSVAFWCNPISGHATLYWYQQILGQGPKLLIQFQNNGVVDDSQLPKDRFSAERLKGVDSTLKIQPAKLEDSAVYLCASTQGTEAFFGQGTRLTVV.

This chain uses TRBV29-1 with TRBJ2-2; 10 bases agree with TRBD1. The V gene's germline CDR1 is SQVTM and CDR2 ANQGSEA. Trimming removed 7 bases from V and 7 bases from J; junction bases left unmatched: 6. The CDR3 sequence is 13 residues long. The CDR3 here is CSGGQGGVGELFF. The CDR3 DNA is TGCAGCGGAGGACAGGGGGGTGTCGGGGAGCTGTTTTTT.

The chain carries TRBV30 and TRBJ1-6; possibly TRBD1 for D (5 bases). The V and J ends lost 0 bases and 10 bases respectively, with 19 bases between them. This CDR3 contains 16 residues. Germline CDR1 reads GTSNPN; CDR2 reads SVGIG (reference sequence). This chain's CDR3 is CAWSVKGRRFGSPLHF. CDR3 in DNA: TGTGCCTGGAGTGTAAAGGGGAGGAGGTTCGGCTCACCCCTCCACTTT.

The chain carries TRBV11-3 and TRBJ2-1, with 8 positions matching TRBD2. This CDR3 spans 17 amino acids. Germline CDR1 and CDR2: SGHNT and YENEEA. The V and J ends lost 1 base and 5 bases, in that order; junction bases with no gene match: 10. The CDR3 here is CASSLASGLAGDNEQFF. The CDR3 DNA reads as TGTGCCAGCAGCTTAGCGTCTGGGCTAGCGGGTGACAATGAGCAGTTCTTC.

CDR3 nucleotides: TGCGCCAGCAGCCGCTTACTGCGGGGAAAGGATGGCTACACCTTC. Protein product: CASSRLLRGKDGYTF. This chain connects TRBV4-1 to TRBJ1-2; D remains ambiguous. CDR1 and CDR2 (germline): MGHRA, YSYEKL. The V gene lost 4 bases and the J gene lost 6 bases, with 18 bases spanning the gap. CDR3 length: 15 residues.

The chain is built from TRBV5-1 and TRBJ2-1, with a weak D call TRBD1 (5 bases). CDR1 and CDR2 (germline): SGHRS, YFSETQ. The CDR3 sequence is 16 residues long. V was clipped by 6 bases and J by 4 bases, with 20 bases between them. CDR3 coding DNA: TGCGCCAGCACCCTCCTAGGGGCGGCACTTTACAATGAGCAGTTCTTC. Translated: CASTLLGAALYNEQFF.

This clone appeared a few times. The chain couples TRBV28 to TRBJ2-2; 8 nucleotides agree with TRBD1. Germline loops: CDR1 MDHEN, CDR2 SYDVKM. The CDR3 covers 15 residues. The V gene end was trimmed by 2 bases and the J gene end by 4 bases; junction bases not matched to a gene: 3. The CDR3 spells CASSLNRGFTGELFF. As DNA, the CDR3 is TGTGCCAGCAGTTTAAACAGGGGGTTCACCGGGGAGCTGTTTTTT.

V and J are TRBV7-8 and TRBJ1-5, with no clear D. The CDR3 loop spans 13 amino acids. Germline CDR1 SGHVS, CDR2 FQNEAQ. V dropped 5 bases and J dropped 7 bases, with 12 bases sitting between them. The CDR3 bases are TGTGCCAGCAGCCGAAGCGAGGAGCAGCCCCAGCATTTT. Its protein is CASSRSEEQPQHF.

J is TRBJ1-4 and V is TRBV10-3; the D is unclear. V gave up 10 bases and J gave up 7 bases, with 10 bases separating them. Germline loops: CDR1 ENHRY, CDR2 SYGVKD. The CDR3 has 11 residues. CDR3 in amino acids: CATGYGEKLFF. The DNA for the CDR3 is TGTGCCACGGGTTATGGTGAAAAACTGTTTTTT.

The genes are TRBV28 and TRBJ1-5, with D tentatively TRBD1 (5 bases). The CDR3 has 15 residues. Germline V gives CDR1 MDHEN, CDR2 SYDVKM. Trimming took 4 bases from V and 1 from J, leaving 11 bases between them. The CDR3 loop reads CASSWGGMSNQPQHF. In DNA, the CDR3 is TGTGCCAGCAGTTGGGGGGGAATGAGCAATCAGCCCCAGCATTTT.

The V gene is TRBV5-6, the J gene TRBJ2-5; 10 bases line up with TRBD2. The ends lost 4 bases at V and 1 base at J; junction bases unmatched: 4. Looked up from germline, CDR1 is SGHDT and CDR2 is YYEEEE. CDR3 length equals 15 residues. Here the CDR3 reads CASSVGLATQETQYF. In nucleotides, the CDR3 is TGTGCCAGCAGCGTGGGACTAGCGACCCAAGAGACCCAGTACTTC.

The chain combines TRBV5-6 with TRBJ1-1; D unclear. The CDR3 has 14 amino acids. V was pared by 4 bases and J by 4 bases, with 14 bases between. Germline V gene sequence: CDR1 SGHDT, CDR2 YYEEEE. The CDR3 DNA follows: TGTGCCAGCAGCCTCCGAGGGTGGGGCACTGAAGCTTTCTTT. This sequence encodes CASSLRGWGTEAFF.

DNA of the CDR3: TGTGCCTGGAGTCTAGGCACTGAAGCTTTCTTT. Amino acids: CAWSLGTEAFF. The chain has TRBV30 and TRBJ1-1; D gene uncertain. Germline CDR1 reads GTSNPN; CDR2 reads SVGIG (reference sequence). The CDR3 is 11 amino acids. Trimming took 2 bases from V and 4 from J, leaving 5 bases between them.

The chain carries TRBV7-8 and TRBJ2-7; maybe TRBD2 (5 bases). The CDR3 is 15 residues long. V was trimmed by 5 bases and J by 3 bases, leaving 17 bases between them. Germline V gene lookup returns CDR1 SGHVS and CDR2 FQNEAQ. DNA for the CDR3: TGTGCCAGCAGCCCACCCGACTACCTCGGCTACGAGCAGTACTTC. Its translation: CASSPPDYLGYEQYF.

The chain couples TRBV7-9 to TRBJ2-7, with D possibly being TRBD2 (6 bases). Trimming removed 1 base at V and 7 bases at J, with 17 bases between. CDR1 is SEHNR, CDR2 FQNEAQ, per germline (reference sequence). The CDR3 length is 15 residues. The CDR3 region is CASSLERRGFREQYF. DNA for the CDR3: TGTGCCAGCAGCTTAGAACGGAGGGGTTTCCGGGAGCAGTACTTC.

The chain recombines TRBV5-1 with TRBJ2-1; 8 nucleotides agree with TRBD2. The germline V gene has CDR1 SGHRS and CDR2 YFSETQ. The CDR3 covers 15 residues. Trimming removed 0 bases from V and 6 bases from J; junction bases left unmatched: 5. CDR3 sequence (DNA): TGCGCCAGCAGCTTGGAGGGACTAGGGGGCAATGAGCAGTTCTTC. Residues: CASSLEGLGGNEQFF.

This clone has a single count. The V gene is TRBV5-1, the J gene TRBJ1-1, with D possibly being TRBD1 (6 bases). V gave up 4 bases and J gave up 0 bases, with 10 bases separating them. Germline-derived CDR1 and CDR2 are SGHRS and YFSETQ. The CDR3 totals 14 residues. The CDR3 reads CASSHGQLNTEAFF. CDR3 nucleotides: TGCGCCAGCAGCCATGGACAGTTGAACACTGAAGCTTTCTTT.

The chain's CDR3 is CASSQRQGVGQPQHF. The CDR3 nucleotides read TGTGCCAGCAGCCAACGACAGGGGGTGGGACAGCCCCAGCATTTT. The chain carries TRBV5-8 and TRBJ1-5, with 9 bases that match TRBD1. The J segment lost 7 bases and the V segment lost 4 bases, leaving 9 bases of the junction unmatched. CDR1 is SGHTS, CDR2 YDEGEE, per germline. The CDR3 spans 15 residues.

The rearrangement uses TRBV14 and TRBJ1-1; D is perhaps TRBD1 (5 bases). CDR3 length: 13 residues. Germline CDR1 and CDR2: SGHDN and FVKESK. V was pared by 4 bases and J by 4 bases, with 10 bases between. CDR3 bases: TGTGCCAGCAGCCTCGGAGGGGTCACTGAAGCTTTCTTT. Translation gives CASSLGGVTEAFF.

This chain links TRBV6-4 with TRBJ1-2; TRBD1 is a possible D gene (5 bases). V dropped 3 bases and J dropped 4 bases, with 21 bases sitting between them. CDR1 MRHNA and CDR2 SNTAGT come from the germline V gene. This CDR3 contains 17 residues. CDR3 sequence (DNA): TGTGCCAGCAGTGAGACAGCTGAGAGCGGAGGGGCCTATGGCTACACCTTC. Its translation is CASSETAESGGAYGYTF.

V is TRBV18 and J is TRBJ2-5; 11 bases are shared with TRBD1. Germline values: CDR1 KGHSH, CDR2 LQKENI. The CDR3 spans 15 residues. Trimming removed 4 bases from V and 4 bases from J; junction bases left unmatched: 5. The CDR3 nucleotides are TGTGCCAGCTCACGGACAGGGGGCTTTGGAGAGACCCAGTACTTC. This sequence encodes CASSRTGGFGETQYF. The complete variable domain, with remaining parts taken from reference TRBV18 and TRBJ2-5, reads NAGVMQNPRHLVRRRGQEARLRCSPMKGHSHVYWYRQLPEEGLKFMVYLQKENIIDESGMPKERFSAEFPKEGPSILRIQQVVRGDSAAYFCASSRTGGFGETQYFGPGTRLLVL.